This T cell receptor (beta chain) was sequenced for a study of blood T cell repertoires in COVID-19. The CDR3 is 13 amino acids. The germline CDR1 and CDR2 sequences are LNHDA and SQIVND (reference sequence). V gave up 6 bases and J gave up 6 bases, with 12 bases separating them. Per the original data handling: Amplified reference gene primers provided the basis for estimating nucleated cell counts. Here immunoSEQ multiplex PCR was the method, and the copy in TCRdb shows in-frame clones only, minus some. That table is the source of V, J and clone size, and D and trimming were worked out from the DNA. The sample contains under 200,000 clones, approximately 87% of which appear only once.

The chain combines TRBV19 with TRBJ1-5; D is perhaps TRBD1 (6 bases). Material: peripheral blood. The receptor's source is a man between 18 and 35 years old with active or convalescent COVID-19. The CDR3 region is CASRRVGAQPQHF. The CDR3 DNA follows: TGTGCCAGTAGGAGGGTGGGGGCTCAGCCCCAGCATTTT.